The rows below give T cell receptor beta chains drawn from one sample of a study of blood T cell repertoires in COVID-19. Assay used: immunoSEQ multiplex PCR; TCRdb lists only in-frame clones, some missing. The top ten clones hold 20% of a sample with some 77,000 clones, 75% to 85% of them seen once. The sequenced sample consisted of peripheral blood. The receptors were sampled from a woman aged 70-85 years with acute or convalescent COVID-19. Each CDR3 is given with its conserved first and last residue. Expanded clones get a size class; other rows say once, few or many, or leave the size out.

V gene: TRBV7-9
clone size: NA
J gene: TRBJ1-3
CDR3 protein: CASSLERIGGIGNTIYF

V gene: TRBV28
clone size: NA
J gene: TRBJ1-3
CDR3 protein: CASIPGSSGNTIYF

V gene: TRBV7-8
clone size: NA
J gene: TRBJ2-2
CDR3 protein: CASSGWAGVNTGELFF

V gene: TRBV10-2
clone size: NA
J gene: TRBJ2-2
CDR3 protein: CATQTGSNTGELFF

V gene: TRBV28
clone size: NA
J gene: TRBJ2-7
CDR3 protein: CASSENGRVSYEQYF

V gene: TRBV10-1
clone size: NA
J gene: TRBJ2-1
CDR3 protein: CASSKGLAGGFEQFF

V gene: TRBV14
clone size: NA
J gene: TRBJ2-2
CDR3 protein: CASSHLNTGELFF

V gene: TRBV6-6
clone size: once
J gene: TRBJ1-1
CDR3 protein: CASTNSLNTEAFF

V gene: TRBV5-1
clone size: few
J gene: TRBJ1-1
CDR3 protein: CASARRAGFSDEAFF

V gene: TRBV3-1/TRBV3-2
clone size: NA
J gene: TRBJ1-1
CDR3 protein: CASSRTARNTEAFF

V gene: TRBV10-3
clone size: NA
J gene: TRBJ1-1
CDR3 protein: CAISESDRGRTEAFF

V gene: TRBV19
clone size: NA
J gene: TRBJ2-7
CDR3 protein: CASRSRGLAGALDEQYF

V gene: TRBV27
clone size: many
J gene: TRBJ2-6
CDR3 protein: CASSLSAGANVLTF

V gene: TRBV5-1
clone size: NA
J gene: TRBJ2-1
CDR3 protein: CASSLEQGSYNEQFF

V gene: TRBV5-1
clone size: NA
J gene: TRBJ1-2
CDR3 protein: CASSQQGNYGYTF

V gene: TRBV7-6
clone size: NA
J gene: TRBJ1-6
CDR3 protein: CASSLEDRSRDSPLHF

V gene: TRBV5-1
clone size: NA
J gene: TRBJ1-5
CDR3 protein: CASSTSGGIQPQHF

V gene: TRBV6-2/TRBV6-3
clone size: NA
J gene: TRBJ1-5
CDR3 protein: CASSYSRLIEAQHF

V gene: TRBV4-1
clone size: NA
J gene: TRBJ1-4
CDR3 protein: CASSHSPGFNNEKLFF

V gene: TRBV7-9
clone size: NA
J gene: TRBJ2-1
CDR3 protein: CASSPAGGSYNEQFF

V gene: TRBV5-1
clone size: NA
J gene: TRBJ2-2
CDR3 protein: CASSTGQRNTGELFF

V gene: TRBV11-2
clone size: few
J gene: TRBJ1-4
CDR3 protein: CASSLAGGNEKLFF

V gene: TRBV5-6
clone size: once
J gene: TRBJ1-5
CDR3 protein: CASSFMGGPEGQPQHF

V gene: TRBV28
clone size: NA
J gene: TRBJ1-3
CDR3 protein: CASSSSGRGSGNTIYF

V gene: TRBV11-2
clone size: NA
J gene: TRBJ2-5
CDR3 protein: CASSRQAKETQYF

V gene: TRBV30
clone size: NA
J gene: TRBJ1-6
CDR3 protein: CAWSSQGALNSPLHF

V gene: TRBV9
clone size: NA
J gene: TRBJ2-3
CDR3 protein: CASSVETSTDTQYF

V gene: TRBV4-2
clone size: NA
J gene: TRBJ2-4
CDR3 protein: CASSRELEGKNIQYF

V gene: TRBV20-1
clone size: once
J gene: TRBJ2-3
CDR3 protein: CSASLAAFTDTQYF

V gene: TRBV19
clone size: few
J gene: TRBJ1-2
CDR3 protein: CASSMRGRSMGYTF

V gene: TRBV6-5
clone size: NA
J gene: TRBJ1-1
CDR3 protein: CASRGTGKVEAFF

V gene: TRBV10-2
clone size: NA
J gene: TRBJ2-5
CDR3 protein: CASSSLAGKGETQYF

V gene: TRBV9
clone size: NA
J gene: TRBJ1-5
CDR3 protein: CASSAGVYSNQPQHF

V gene: TRBV27
clone size: once
J gene: TRBJ1-1
CDR3 protein: CATRGQLRNTEAFF

V gene: TRBV28
clone size: NA
J gene: TRBJ2-1
CDR3 protein: CASSLQREQFF

V gene: TRBV5-1
clone size: NA
J gene: TRBJ2-3
CDR3 protein: CASSGAGSRASTDTQYF

V gene: TRBV3-1/TRBV3-2
clone size: NA
J gene: TRBJ2-3
CDR3 protein: CASSLGTSGPGGTQYF

V gene: TRBV27
clone size: NA
J gene: TRBJ1-2
CDR3 protein: CASSFAQGGYGYTF

V gene: TRBV28
clone size: few
J gene: TRBJ1-2
CDR3 protein: CASSRTPGPPRGGYTF

V gene: TRBV14
clone size: NA
J gene: TRBJ1-1
CDR3 protein: CASSLLGAGNTEAFF

V gene: TRBV27
clone size: NA
J gene: TRBJ2-1
CDR3 protein: CASSLGQGKRYNEQFF

V gene: TRBV30
clone size: NA
J gene: TRBJ1-2
CDR3 protein: CAWSWRAGYGYTF

V gene: TRBV15
clone size: NA
J gene: TRBJ1-2
CDR3 protein: CATSRDLGTDYGYTF

V gene: TRBV30
clone size: NA
J gene: TRBJ1-1
CDR3 protein: CAWRRGGTEAFF

V gene: TRBV27
clone size: once
J gene: TRBJ1-5
CDR3 protein: CASRAEGNQPQHF

V gene: TRBV19
clone size: NA
J gene: TRBJ1-5
CDR3 protein: CARQYRGPFDQPQHF

V gene: TRBV7-7
clone size: NA
J gene: TRBJ2-5
CDR3 protein: CASSPRRSGRRETQYF

V gene: TRBV9
clone size: NA
J gene: TRBJ1-1
CDR3 protein: CASSPTGVNTEAFF

V gene: TRBV11-3
clone size: NA
J gene: TRBJ1-1
CDR3 protein: CASSLDGTDSWDTEAFF

V gene: TRBV28
clone size: NA
J gene: TRBJ2-7
CDR3 protein: CASWDRGFSYEQYF